Listed below are T cell receptor beta chains from one sample, sequenced in a study of T cell responses to AZD1222 COVID-19 vaccine. Only in-frame clones appear in the TCRdb table, and some are missing; sequencing was by immunoSEQ multiplex PCR. There are about 150,000 clones in the sample; around 90% occur only once, and around 2.9% lies in the top ten. This sample comprised peripheral blood, obtained 28 days after the second AZD1222 dose. The source of these receptors is an adult who received the AZD1222 COVID-19 vaccine. Each CDR3 is given with its conserved first and last residue.

cdr3_length	j_call	v_call	cdr3_aa
16	TRBJ2-3	TRBV5-1	CASSVGGDAPTDTQYF
15	TRBJ1-1	TRBV19	CASSIDRNSNTEAFF
16	TRBJ1-3	TRBV5-6	CASSLGPSNSGNTIYF
16	TRBJ2-1	TRBV10-3	CAISERGGGSYNEQFF
14	TRBJ1-1	TRBV5-4	CASTRTGANTEAFF
15	TRBJ1-2	TRBV6-5	CASSYSLDSYYGYTF
14	TRBJ2-7	TRBV20-1	CSASLPSGSYGQYF
14	TRBJ1-3	TRBV19	CASSIAGAGNTIYF
14	TRBJ1-5	TRBV4-2	CASSRGLGNQPQHF
13	TRBJ1-1	TRBV28	CASSFSGRAEAFF
16	TRBJ2-2	TRBV27	CASSSWAGFSTGELFF
15	TRBJ2-7	TRBV6-6	CASSSGTSGRYEQYF
18	TRBJ2-1	TRBV7-6	CASSLYSAAVTSYNEQFF
17	TRBJ2-1	TRBV11-3	CASSLDGTSGPLSEQFF
15	TRBJ1-1	TRBV27	CASSLNGFGWTEAFF
17	TRBJ1-5	TRBV18	CASSPSGSNRGIQPQHF
15	TRBJ2-3	TRBV28	CASSTRGQRADTQYF
17	TRBJ2-1	TRBV5-6	CASSLLGTSGRPNEQFF
14	TRBJ2-7	TRBV10-3	CAIRDSGISYEQYF
16	TRBJ1-4	TRBV9	CASSAVTGGTNEKLFF
15	TRBJ2-1	TRBV7-9	CASSLRLAGINEQFF
13	TRBJ2-1	TRBV30	CAWSHPGRIEQFF
14	TRBJ1-1	TRBV13	CASSLVSQYTEAFF
16	TRBJ1-6	TRBV13	CASSSGGQSYNSPLHF
15	TRBJ1-1	TRBV5-8	CASSAPGTATTEAFF
15	TRBJ2-7	TRBV7-2	CASSLVSGQTYEQYF
18	TRBJ1-4	TRBV6-1	CASSEMGHLGPANEKLFF
13	TRBJ1-2	TRBV21-1	CASSRDRGGGYTF
15	TRBJ2-3	TRBV5-1	CASSREGQSTDTQYF
20	TRBJ1-3	TRBV19	CASTLSVGTGATVSGNTIYF
13	TRBJ2-7	TRBV6-5	CASSQRGRDEQYF
15	TRBJ2-7	TRBV19	CASRTTGDSSYEQYF
14	TRBJ1-2	TRBV5-1	CASSLGQDNYGYTF
13	TRBJ1-1	TRBV24-1	CATRRGPNTEAFF
15	TRBJ1-6	TRBV27	CASRPEGFHNSPLHF
14	TRBJ1-1	TRBV27	CASSLSRKNTEAFF
19	TRBJ2-2	TRBV5-1	CASSFPQTSGRGNTGELFF
13	TRBJ1-2	TRBV6-6	CASRNVVSYGYTF
17	TRBJ1-1	TRBV19	CASSIWTGGVSKTEAFF
14	TRBJ1-2	TRBV3-1/TRBV3-2	CASSQSLTQGSYTF
15	TRBJ2-4	TRBV6-6	CASSKDGLAKNIQYF
17	TRBJ2-1	TRBV3-1/TRBV3-2	CASSLGLAGFRGDEQFF
15	TRBJ2-3	TRBV7-9	CASSLGDRELDTQYF
14	TRBJ1-1	TRBV7-9	CASSFRQGGTEAFF
16	TRBJ1-2	TRBV25-1	CASSDSPGQSNYGYTF
14	TRBJ2-7	TRBV7-9	CASSLETSGNEQYF
14	TRBJ2-7	TRBV6-1	CASSDTSGRYEQYF
15	TRBJ1-1	TRBV5-8	CASSNAVTGNTEAFF
16	TRBJ2-7	TRBV6-6	CATRRTSGSKLDEQYF
13	TRBJ1-2	TRBV6-5	CASRAGQRSGYTF